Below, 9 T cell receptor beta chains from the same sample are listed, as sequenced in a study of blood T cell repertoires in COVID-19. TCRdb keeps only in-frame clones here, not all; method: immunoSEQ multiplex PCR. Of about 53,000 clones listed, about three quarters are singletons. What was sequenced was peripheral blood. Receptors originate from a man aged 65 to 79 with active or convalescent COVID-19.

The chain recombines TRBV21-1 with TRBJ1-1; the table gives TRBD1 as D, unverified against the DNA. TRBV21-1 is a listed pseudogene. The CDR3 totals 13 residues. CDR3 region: CASSITGMTEAFF. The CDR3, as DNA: TGTGCCAGCAGCATCACAGGGATGACTGAAGCTTTCTTT.

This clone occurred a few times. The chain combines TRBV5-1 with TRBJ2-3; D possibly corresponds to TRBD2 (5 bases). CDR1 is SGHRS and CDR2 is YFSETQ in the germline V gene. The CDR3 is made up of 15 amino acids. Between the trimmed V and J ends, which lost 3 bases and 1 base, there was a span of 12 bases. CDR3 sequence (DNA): TGCGCCAGCAGCTCGCCTAGCAAGGGCACAGATACGCAGTATTTT. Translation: CASSSPSKGTDTQYF.

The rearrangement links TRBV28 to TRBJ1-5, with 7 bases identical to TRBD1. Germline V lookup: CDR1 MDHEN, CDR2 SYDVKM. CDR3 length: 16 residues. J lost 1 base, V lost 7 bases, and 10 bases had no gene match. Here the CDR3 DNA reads TGTGCCAGCACCACTCCCAGGGGGAGAAGCAATCAGCCCCAGCATTTT. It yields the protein CASTTPRGRSNQPQHF. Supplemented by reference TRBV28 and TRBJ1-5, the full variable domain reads DVKVTQSSRYLVKRTGEKVFLECVQDMDHENMFWYRQDPGLGLRLIYFSYDVKMKEKGDIPEGYSVSREKKERFSLILESASTNQTSMYLCASTTPRGRSNQPQHFGDGTRLSIL.

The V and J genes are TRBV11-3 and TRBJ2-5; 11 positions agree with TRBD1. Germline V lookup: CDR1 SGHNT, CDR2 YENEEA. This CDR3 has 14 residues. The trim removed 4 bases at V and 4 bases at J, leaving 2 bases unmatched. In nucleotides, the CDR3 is TGTGCCAGCAGCTCGGACAGGGGGCGAGAGACCCAGTACTTC. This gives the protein CASSSDRGRETQYF. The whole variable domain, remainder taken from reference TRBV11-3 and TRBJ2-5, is EAGVVQSPRYKIIEKKQPVAFWCNPISGHNTLYWYLQNLGQGPELLIRYENEEAVDDSQLPKDRFSAERLKGVDSTLKIQPAELGDSAVYLCASSSDRGRETQYFGPGTRLLVL.

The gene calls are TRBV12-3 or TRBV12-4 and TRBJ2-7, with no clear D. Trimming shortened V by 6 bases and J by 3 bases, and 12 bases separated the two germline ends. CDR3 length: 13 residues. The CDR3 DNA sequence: TGTGCCAGCAGCCCCCCTGGCGGCTACGAGCAGTACTTC. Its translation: CASSPPGGYEQYF.

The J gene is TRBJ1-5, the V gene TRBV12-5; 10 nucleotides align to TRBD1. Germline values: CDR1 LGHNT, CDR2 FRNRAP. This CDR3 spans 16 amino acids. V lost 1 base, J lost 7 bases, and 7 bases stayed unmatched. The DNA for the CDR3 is TGTGCTAGTGGTTTGGCCCAAGGGACAGGGGACCAGCCCCAGCATTTT. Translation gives CASGLAQGTGDQPQHF.

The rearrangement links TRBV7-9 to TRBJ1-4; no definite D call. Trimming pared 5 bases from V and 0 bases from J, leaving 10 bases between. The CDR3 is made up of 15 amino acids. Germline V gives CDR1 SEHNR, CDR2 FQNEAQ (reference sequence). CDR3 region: CASSIFSSTNEKLFF. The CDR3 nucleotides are TGTGCCAGCAGCATCTTCTCTTCAACTAATGAAAAACTGTTTTTT.

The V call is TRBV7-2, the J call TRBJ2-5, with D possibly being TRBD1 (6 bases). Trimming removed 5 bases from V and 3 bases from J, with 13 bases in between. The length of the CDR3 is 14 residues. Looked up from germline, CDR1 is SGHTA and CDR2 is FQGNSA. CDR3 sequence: CASSTPGAKETQYF. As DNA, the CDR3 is TGTGCCAGCAGCACACCAGGGGCGAAAGAGACCCAGTACTTC.

CDR3 sequence reads: CATSGERESSYNEQFF. In nucleotides, the CDR3 is TGTGCCACCAGCGGTGAGCGGGAGAGCTCCTACAATGAGCAGTTCTTC. V usage is TRBV15 and J usage is TRBJ2-1; 8 bases match TRBD2. The CDR3 totals 16 residues. Trimming removed 5 bases from V and 0 bases from J; junction bases left unmatched: 6. Germline V lookup: CDR1 LNHNV, CDR2 YYDKDF (reference sequence).